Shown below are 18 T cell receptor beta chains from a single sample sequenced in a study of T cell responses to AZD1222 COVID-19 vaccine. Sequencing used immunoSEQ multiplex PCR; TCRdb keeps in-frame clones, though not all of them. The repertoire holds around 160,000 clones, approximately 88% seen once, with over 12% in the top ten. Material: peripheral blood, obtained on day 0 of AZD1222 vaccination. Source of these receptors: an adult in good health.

CDR3 residues: CASSELRKSEAFF. CDR3 nucleotides: TGTGCCAGCAGTGAATTGAGGAAGAGTGAAGCTTTCTTT. This sequence joins TRBV25-1 and TRBJ1-1, with D uncertain. The V end lost 1 base, the J end lost 7 bases, and 10 bases lay between the germline ends. CDR3 length: 13 amino acids. Germline lookup yields CDR1 MGHDK and CDR2 SYGVNS.

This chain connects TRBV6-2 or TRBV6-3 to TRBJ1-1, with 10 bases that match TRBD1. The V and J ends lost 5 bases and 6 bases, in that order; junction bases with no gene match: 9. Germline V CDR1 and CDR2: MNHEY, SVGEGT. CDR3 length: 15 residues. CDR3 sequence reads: CASSRDRGRVAEAFF. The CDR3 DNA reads TGTGCCAGCAGTCGCGACAGGGGGCGGGTAGCTGAAGCTTTCTTT.

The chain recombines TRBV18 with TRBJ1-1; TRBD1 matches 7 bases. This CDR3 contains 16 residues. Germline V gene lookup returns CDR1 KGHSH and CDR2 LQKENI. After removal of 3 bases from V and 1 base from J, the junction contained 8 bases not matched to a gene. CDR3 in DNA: TGTGCCAGCTCACCGAAGGGACAGACGGCGAACACTGAAGCTTTCTTT. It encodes CASSPKGQTANTEAFF. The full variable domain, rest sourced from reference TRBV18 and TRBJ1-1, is NAGVMQNPRHLVRRRGQEARLRCSPMKGHSHVYWYRQLPEEGLKFMVYLQKENIIDESGMPKERFSAEFPKEGPSILRIQQVVRGDSAAYFCASSPKGQTANTEAFFGQGTRLTVV.

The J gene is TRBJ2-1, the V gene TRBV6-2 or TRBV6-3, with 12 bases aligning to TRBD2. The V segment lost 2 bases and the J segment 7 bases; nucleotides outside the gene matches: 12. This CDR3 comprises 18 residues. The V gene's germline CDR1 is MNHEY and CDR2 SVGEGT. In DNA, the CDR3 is TGTGCCAGCAGTTACCCCGGGAGGGGCCTAGCGGGGGGGAATGAGCAGTTCTTC. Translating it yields CASSYPGRGLAGGNEQFF.

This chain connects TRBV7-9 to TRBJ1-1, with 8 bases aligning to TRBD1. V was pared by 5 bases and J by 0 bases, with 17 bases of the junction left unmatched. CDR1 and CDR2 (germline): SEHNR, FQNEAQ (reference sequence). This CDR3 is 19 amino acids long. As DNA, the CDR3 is TGTGCCAGCAGCCAAGGGAGGGGTGGGAGACAGGGGTTGAACACTGAAGCTTTCTTT. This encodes CASSQGRGGRQGLNTEAFF.

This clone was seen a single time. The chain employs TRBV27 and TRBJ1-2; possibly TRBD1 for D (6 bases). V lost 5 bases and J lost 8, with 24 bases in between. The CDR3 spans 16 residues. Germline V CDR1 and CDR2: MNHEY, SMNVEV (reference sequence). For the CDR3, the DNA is TGTGCCAGCAGTCCGGAGGTGGCAGGGGTCGTCGGAGGCTACACCTTC. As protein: CASSPEVAGVVGGYTF.

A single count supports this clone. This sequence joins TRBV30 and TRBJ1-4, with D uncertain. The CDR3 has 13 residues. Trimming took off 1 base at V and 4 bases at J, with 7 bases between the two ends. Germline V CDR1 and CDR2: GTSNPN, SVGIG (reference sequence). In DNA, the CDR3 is TGTGCCTGGAGTGCGGGTTTTAATGAAAAACTGTTTTTT. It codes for CAWSAGFNEKLFF.

CDR3 nucleotides: TGTGCCAGCAGCCCCACCCGGGACTCCCTTTATTACAATGAGCAGTTCTTC. Encoded protein: CASSPTRDSLYYNEQFF. The rearrangement links TRBV3-1 (or the pseudogene TRBV3-2) to TRBJ2-1; possibly TRBD2 for D (6 bases). The V and J ends lost 4 bases and 4 bases respectively, with 20 bases between them. Germline lookup yields CDR1 LGHDT and CDR2 YNNKEL (reference sequence). This CDR3 region has 17 residues.

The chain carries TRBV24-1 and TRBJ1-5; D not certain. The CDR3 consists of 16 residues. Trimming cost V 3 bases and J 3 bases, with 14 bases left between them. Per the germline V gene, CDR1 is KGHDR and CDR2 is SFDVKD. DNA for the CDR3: TGTGCCACCAGTGATGACGCGGTGGGGTTCAATCAGCCCCAGCATTTT. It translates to CATSDDAVGFNQPQHF.

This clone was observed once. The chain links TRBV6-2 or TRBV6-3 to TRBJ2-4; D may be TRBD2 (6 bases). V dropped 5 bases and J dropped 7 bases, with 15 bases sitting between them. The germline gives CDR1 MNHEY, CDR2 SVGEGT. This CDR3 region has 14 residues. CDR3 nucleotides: TGTGCCAGCAGTCGGGGACTTGCGACCAACATTCAGTACTTC. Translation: CASSRGLATNIQYF.

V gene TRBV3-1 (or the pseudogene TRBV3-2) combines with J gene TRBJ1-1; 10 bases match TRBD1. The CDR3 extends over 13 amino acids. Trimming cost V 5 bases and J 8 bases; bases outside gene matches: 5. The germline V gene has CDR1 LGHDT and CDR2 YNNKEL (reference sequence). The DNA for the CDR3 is TGTGCCAGCAGCGGAGGGGGACAGGGGGAAGCTTTCTTT. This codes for CASSGGGQGEAFF.

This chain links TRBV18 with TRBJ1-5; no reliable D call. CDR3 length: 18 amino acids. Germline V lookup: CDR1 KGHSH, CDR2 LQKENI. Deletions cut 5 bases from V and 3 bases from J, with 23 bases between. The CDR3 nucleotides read TGTGCCAGCTCAGAATTGGCTAGTGGCGAGGGAGTCAATCAGCCCCAGCATTTT. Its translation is CASSELASGEGVNQPQHF.

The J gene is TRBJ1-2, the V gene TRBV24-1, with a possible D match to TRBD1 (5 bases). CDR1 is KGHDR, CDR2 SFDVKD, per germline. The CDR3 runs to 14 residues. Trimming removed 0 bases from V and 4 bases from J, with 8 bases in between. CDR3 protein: CATSDLDRLYGYTF. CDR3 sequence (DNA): TGTGCCACCAGTGATTTGGACAGACTCTATGGCTACACCTTC.

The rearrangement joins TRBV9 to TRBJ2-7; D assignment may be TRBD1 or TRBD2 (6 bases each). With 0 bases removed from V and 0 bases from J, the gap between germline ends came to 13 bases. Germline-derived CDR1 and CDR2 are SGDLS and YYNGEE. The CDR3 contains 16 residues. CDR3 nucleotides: TGTGCCAGCAGCGTAGCTATAGGGGGGAGCTCCTACGAGCAGTACTTC. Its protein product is CASSVAIGGSSYEQYF.

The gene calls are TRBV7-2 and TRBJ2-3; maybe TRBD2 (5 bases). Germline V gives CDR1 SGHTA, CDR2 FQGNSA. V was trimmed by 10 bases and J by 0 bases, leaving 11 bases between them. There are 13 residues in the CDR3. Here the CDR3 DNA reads TGTGCCACCCGGGGAGCTAGCACAGATACGCAGTATTTT. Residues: CATRGASTDTQYF.

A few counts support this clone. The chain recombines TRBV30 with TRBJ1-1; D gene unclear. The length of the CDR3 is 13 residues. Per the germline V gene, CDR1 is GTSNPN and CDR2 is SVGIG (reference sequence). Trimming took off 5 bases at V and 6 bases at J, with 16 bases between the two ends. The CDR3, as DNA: TGTGCCTGGGCGTGGGGTGGGAGTTCTGAAGCTTTCTTT. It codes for CAWAWGGSSEAFF.

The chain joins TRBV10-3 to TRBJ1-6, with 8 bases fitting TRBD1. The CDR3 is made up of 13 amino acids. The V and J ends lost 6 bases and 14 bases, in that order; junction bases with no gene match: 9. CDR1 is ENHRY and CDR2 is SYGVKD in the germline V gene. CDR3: CAIRPDRDKALHF. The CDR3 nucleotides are TGTGCCATCAGACCGGACAGGGATAAGGCCCTCCACTTT.

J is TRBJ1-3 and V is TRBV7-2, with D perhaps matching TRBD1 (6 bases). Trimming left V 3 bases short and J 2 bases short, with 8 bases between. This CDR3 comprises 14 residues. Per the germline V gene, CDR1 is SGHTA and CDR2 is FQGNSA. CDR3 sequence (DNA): TGTGCCAGCAGCTTTTCAGGGGCTGGAAACACCATATATTTT. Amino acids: CASSFSGAGNTIYF. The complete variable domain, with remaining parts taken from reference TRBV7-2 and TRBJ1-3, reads GAGVSQSPSNKVTEKGKDVELRCDPISGHTALYWYRQSLGQGLEFLIYFQGNSAPDKSGLPSDRFSAERTGGSVSTLTIQRTQQEDSAVYLCASSFSGAGNTIYFGEGSWLTVV.